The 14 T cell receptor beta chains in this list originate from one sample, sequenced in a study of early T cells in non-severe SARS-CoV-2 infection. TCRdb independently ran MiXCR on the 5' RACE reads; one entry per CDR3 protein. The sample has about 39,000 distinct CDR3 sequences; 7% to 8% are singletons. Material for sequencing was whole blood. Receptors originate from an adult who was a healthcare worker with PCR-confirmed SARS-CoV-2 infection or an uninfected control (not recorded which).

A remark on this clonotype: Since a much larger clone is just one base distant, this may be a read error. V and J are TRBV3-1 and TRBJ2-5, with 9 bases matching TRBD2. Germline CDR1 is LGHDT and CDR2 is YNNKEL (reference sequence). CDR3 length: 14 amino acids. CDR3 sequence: CAGSPSGVQETQYF. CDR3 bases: TGTGCCGGCAGCCCTAGCGGGGTTCAAGAGACCCAGTACTTC.

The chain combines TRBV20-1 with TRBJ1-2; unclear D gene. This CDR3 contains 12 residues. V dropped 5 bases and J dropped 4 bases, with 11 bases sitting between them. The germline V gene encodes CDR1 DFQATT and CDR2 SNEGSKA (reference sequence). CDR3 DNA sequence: TGCAGTGCTGGAGGTATACTCTATGGCTACACCTTC. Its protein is CSAGGILYGYTF.

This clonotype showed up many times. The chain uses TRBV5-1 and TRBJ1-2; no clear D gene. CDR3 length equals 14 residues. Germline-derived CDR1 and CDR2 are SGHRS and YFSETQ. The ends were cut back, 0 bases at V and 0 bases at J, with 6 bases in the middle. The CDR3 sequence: CASSLDGANYGYTF. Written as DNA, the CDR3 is TGCGCCAGCAGCTTGGACGGAGCTAACTATGGCTACACCTTC.

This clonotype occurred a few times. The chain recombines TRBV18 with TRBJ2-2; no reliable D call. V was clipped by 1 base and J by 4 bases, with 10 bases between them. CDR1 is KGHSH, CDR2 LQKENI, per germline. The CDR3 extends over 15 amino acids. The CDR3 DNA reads TGTGCCAGCTCACCACTAGTCCTCTCCACCGGGGAGCTGTTTTTT. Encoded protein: CASSPLVLSTGELFF.

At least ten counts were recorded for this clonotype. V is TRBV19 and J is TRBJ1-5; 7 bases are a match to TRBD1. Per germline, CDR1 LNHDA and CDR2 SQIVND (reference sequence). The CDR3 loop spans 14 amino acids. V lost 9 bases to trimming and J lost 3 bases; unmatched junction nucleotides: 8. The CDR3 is CASGDRGFNQPQHF. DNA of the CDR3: TGTGCCAGCGGGGACAGAGGTTTCAATCAGCCCCAGCATTTT.

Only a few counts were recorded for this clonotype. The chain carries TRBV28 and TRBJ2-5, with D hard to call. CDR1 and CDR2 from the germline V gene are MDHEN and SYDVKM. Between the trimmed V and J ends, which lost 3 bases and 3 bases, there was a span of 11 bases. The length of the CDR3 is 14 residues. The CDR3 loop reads CASSFLIAKETQYF. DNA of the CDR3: TGTGCCAGCAGTTTCTTGATAGCAAAAGAGACCCAGTACTTC.

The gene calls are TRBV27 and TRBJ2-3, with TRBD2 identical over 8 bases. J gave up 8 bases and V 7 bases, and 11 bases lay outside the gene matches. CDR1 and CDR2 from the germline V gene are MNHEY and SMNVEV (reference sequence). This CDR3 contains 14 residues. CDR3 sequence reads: CASTFGGARGTQYF. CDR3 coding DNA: TGTGCCAGCACATTCGGGGGGGCGCGGGGTACGCAGTATTTT.

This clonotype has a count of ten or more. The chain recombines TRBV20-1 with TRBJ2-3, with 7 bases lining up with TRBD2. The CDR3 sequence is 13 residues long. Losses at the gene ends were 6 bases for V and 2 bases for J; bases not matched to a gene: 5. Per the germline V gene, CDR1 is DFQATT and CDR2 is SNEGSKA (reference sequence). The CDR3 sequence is CSASGTNTDTQYF. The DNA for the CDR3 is TGCAGTGCGTCCGGGACTAACACAGATACGCAGTATTTT.

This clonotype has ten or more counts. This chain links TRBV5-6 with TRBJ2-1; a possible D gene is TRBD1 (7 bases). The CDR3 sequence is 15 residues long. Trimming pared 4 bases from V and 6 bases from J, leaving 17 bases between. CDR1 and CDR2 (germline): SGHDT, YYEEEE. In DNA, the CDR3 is TGTGCCAGCAGCCGGGGGATGGGACAGAGCAATGAGCAGTTCTTC. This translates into CASSRGMGQSNEQFF.

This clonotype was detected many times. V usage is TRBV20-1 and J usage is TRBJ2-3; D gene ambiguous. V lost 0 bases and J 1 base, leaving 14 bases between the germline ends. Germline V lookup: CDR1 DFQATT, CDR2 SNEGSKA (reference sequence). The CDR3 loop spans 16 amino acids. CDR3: CSARDGLASRTDTQYF. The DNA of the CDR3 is TGCAGTGCTAGAGATGGTTTGGCTAGTCGCACAGATACGCAGTATTTT.

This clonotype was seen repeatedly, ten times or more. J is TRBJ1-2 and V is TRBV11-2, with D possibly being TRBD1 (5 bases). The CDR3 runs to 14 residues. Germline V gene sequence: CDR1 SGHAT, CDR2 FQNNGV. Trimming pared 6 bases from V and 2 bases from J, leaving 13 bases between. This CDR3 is CASREDTLNYGYTF. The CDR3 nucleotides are TGTGCCAGCAGAGAGGACACTCTGAACTATGGCTACACCTTC.

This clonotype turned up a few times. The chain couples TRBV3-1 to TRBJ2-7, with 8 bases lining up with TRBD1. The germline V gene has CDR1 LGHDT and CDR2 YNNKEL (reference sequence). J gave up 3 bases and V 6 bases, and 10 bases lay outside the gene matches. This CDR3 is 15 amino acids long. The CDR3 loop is CASSSSSTGGYEQYF. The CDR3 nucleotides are TGTGCCAGCAGTTCATCGAGTACAGGGGGCTACGAGCAGTACTTC.

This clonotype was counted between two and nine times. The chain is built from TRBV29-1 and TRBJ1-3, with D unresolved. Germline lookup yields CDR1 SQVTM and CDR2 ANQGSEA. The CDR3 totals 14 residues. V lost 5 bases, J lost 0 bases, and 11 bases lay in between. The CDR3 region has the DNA TGCAGCGTTTTCTCGGGCGTCTCTGGAAACACCATATATTTT. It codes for CSVFSGVSGNTIYF.

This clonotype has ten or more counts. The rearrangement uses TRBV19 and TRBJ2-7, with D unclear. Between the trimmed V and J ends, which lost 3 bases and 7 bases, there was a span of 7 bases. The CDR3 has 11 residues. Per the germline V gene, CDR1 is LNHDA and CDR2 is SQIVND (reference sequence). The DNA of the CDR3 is TGTGCCAGTAGTATCGGCCTAGAGCAGTACTTC. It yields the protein CASSIGLEQYF.